This entry lists 31 T cell receptor beta chains sequenced from one sample in a study of technical replicates of blood from a handful of donors. TCRdb's table, derived via immunoSEQ multiplex PCR, lists solely in-frame clones and lacks some. The sample contains approximately 73,000 clones, roughly 97% of which appear only once. Sequenced material: T cells isolated from PBMCs. The receptors shown here come from a human donor in good health.

This sequence joins TRBV10-3 and TRBJ1-2; 7 nucleotides align to TRBD1. The CDR3 length is 13 residues. Germline V CDR1 and CDR2: ENHRY, SYGVKD. Losses at the gene ends were 5 bases for V and 5 bases for J; bases not matched to a gene: 5. CDR3 bases: TGTGCCATCAGTTCGACAGGGCTGTATGGCTACACCTTC. This gives the protein CAISSTGLYGYTF.

The chain combines TRBV28 with TRBJ1-5; D not resolved. CDR3 length: 12 amino acids. V lost 7 bases and J lost 5, with 9 bases in between. Germline V lookup: CDR1 MDHEN, CDR2 SYDVKM. As DNA, the CDR3 is TGTGCCAGCATTGGGAGATATCAGCCCCAGCATTTT. Its protein is CASIGRYQPQHF.

This clone has just one count. The V call is TRBV7-2, the J call TRBJ2-7, with 8 bases aligning to TRBD2. The CDR3 consists of 16 residues. The V and J ends lost 4 bases and 2 bases, in that order; junction bases with no gene match: 10. Germline V CDR1 and CDR2: SGHTA, FQGNSA. The CDR3 protein is CASSSVPSGGAYEQYF. In DNA, the CDR3 is TGTGCCAGCAGCTCCGTACCGAGCGGGGGAGCCTACGAGCAGTACTTC.

The gene calls are TRBV7-2 and TRBJ2-1; possible D gene TRBD2, 6 bases. Deletions cut 5 bases from V and 8 bases from J, with 16 bases between. The CDR3 is made up of 14 amino acids. Germline CDR1 and CDR2: SGHTA and FQGNSA. This chain's CDR3 is CASSPGVGSYEQFF. CDR3 nucleotide sequence: TGTGCCAGCAGCCCGGGAGTTGGGTCCTATGAGCAGTTCTTC.

The chain carries TRBV5-1 and TRBJ1-2; 8 nucleotides agree with TRBD1. The V gene's germline CDR1 is SGHRS and CDR2 YFSETQ. Germline trimming cut 0 bases from V and 3 bases from J; bases unmatched to any gene: 10. The CDR3 length is 17 residues. This CDR3 is CASSLGGAGGQDYGYTF. DNA of the CDR3: TGCGCCAGCAGCTTGGGAGGGGCAGGGGGCCAGGACTATGGCTACACCTTC.

The chain employs TRBV6-5 and TRBJ2-5; 7 bases align to TRBD2. Germline assignment: CDR1 MNHEY and CDR2 SVGAGI. V shed 7 bases, J shed 2 bases, and the junction held 10 bases outside the gene matches. This CDR3 is built from 15 residues. The CDR3 DNA is TGTGCCAGCACCCACTCCAGCGGGGTACAAGAGACCCAGTACTTC. The encoded protein is CASTHSSGVQETQYF.

V is TRBV6-5 and J is TRBJ2-7; D not resolved. The CDR3 sequence is 12 residues long. Germline CDR1 MNHEY, CDR2 SVGAGI. V was trimmed by 5 bases and J by 2 bases, leaving 7 bases between them. CDR3 DNA sequence: TGTGCCAGCAGTACGGTTCCCTACGAGCAGTACTTC. This gives the protein CASSTVPYEQYF.

The chain uses TRBV29-1 and TRBJ1-1, with TRBD1 matching over 8 bases. This CDR3 contains 13 residues. With 7 bases clipped from V and 5 bases from J, the junction kept 9 bases outside the gene matches. Per the germline V gene, CDR1 is SQVTM and CDR2 is ANQGSEA. The CDR3, as DNA: TGCAGCGACCAGACAGGGGTCTTGACTGAAGCTTTCTTT. This encodes CSDQTGVLTEAFF.

The V gene is TRBV6-5, the J gene TRBJ1-2; TRBD1 matches 10 bases. The CDR3 loop spans 14 amino acids. Germline values: CDR1 MNHEY, CDR2 SVGAGI. Trimming at V came to 10 bases and at J to 2 bases, leaving 7 bases not matched to a gene. The CDR3 region is CAIGTGASNYGYTF. In DNA, the CDR3 is TGTGCCATCGGGACAGGGGCTTCCAACTATGGCTACACCTTC.

This sequence joins TRBV5-4 and TRBJ2-1; TRBD2 matches at 10 bases. This CDR3 is 18 amino acids long. V lost 6 bases to trimming and J lost 0 bases; unmatched junction nucleotides: 12. Germline V gives CDR1 SGHNT, CDR2 YYREEE (reference sequence). The CDR3 bases are TGTGCCAGCACAGGACTAGCGGACTATACTTTCTCCTACAATGAGCAGTTCTTC. It specifies CASTGLADYTFSYNEQFF.

This rearrangement joins TRBV4-1 to TRBJ2-7; no reliable D call. V was cut by 2 bases and J by 1 base, with 12 bases left in between. The CDR3 is made up of 15 amino acids. The V gene's germline CDR1 is MGHRA and CDR2 YSYEKL. CDR3 nucleotide sequence: TGCGCCAGCAGCCAACTTCCTTCCGTATCCTACGAGCAGTACTTC. Amino acids: CASSQLPSVSYEQYF.

This clone was recorded only once. CDR3 in DNA: TGTGCCAGCAGCTTGCAGGGTCTCTTCAATGAGCAGTTCTTC. It yields the protein CASSLQGLFNEQFF. V is TRBV13 and J is TRBJ2-1; TRBD1 is a possible D gene (5 bases). Germline V CDR1 and CDR2: PRHDT, FYEKMQ (reference sequence). V was pared by 3 bases and J by 6 bases, with 12 bases between. The CDR3 runs to 14 residues. Supplemented by reference TRBV13 and TRBJ2-1, the full variable domain reads AAGVIQSPRHLIKEKRETATLKCYPIPRHDTVYWYQQGPGQDPQFLISFYEKMQSDKGSIPDRFSAQQFSDYHSELNMSSLELGDSALYFCASSLQGLFNEQFFGPGTRLTVL.

CDR3 residues: CARNRDYGDEQYF. DNA of the CDR3: TGTGCCAGGAACCGGGACTACGGTGACGAGCAGTACTTC. The V gene is TRBV2, the J gene TRBJ2-7, with 7 positions matching TRBD2. The CDR3 is made up of 13 amino acids. Losses at the gene ends were 9 bases for V and 5 bases for J; bases not matched to a gene: 10. Looked up from germline, CDR1 is SNHLY and CDR2 is FYNNEI.

The gene calls are TRBV6-5 and TRBJ1-1, with TRBD1 as a possible D gene (5 bases). CDR3 size: 13 residues. V lost 8 bases and J 3 bases, leaving 13 bases between the germline ends. Germline CDR1 reads MNHEY; CDR2 reads SVGAGI. CDR3 in amino acids: CASRRDMDTEAFF. CDR3 sequence (DNA): TGTGCCAGCCGCAGGGATATGGACACTGAAGCTTTCTTT.

This chain joins TRBV30 and TRBJ1-2, with 8 bases matching TRBD1. This CDR3 has 13 amino acids. CDR1 and CDR2 (germline): GTSNPN, SVGIG (reference sequence). V lost 2 bases, J lost 6 bases, and 5 bases stayed unmatched. For the CDR3, the DNA is TGTGCCTGGAGTAGTAAGGACAGGGATGGCTACACCTTC. Translation gives CAWSSKDRDGYTF.

The rearrangement joins TRBV7-2 to TRBJ2-7, with D perhaps matching TRBD2 (6 bases). The CDR3 runs 14 residues. In germline, CDR1 is SGHTA, CDR2 FQGNSA. Trimming removed 4 bases at V and 2 bases at J, with 12 bases between. The CDR3 DNA follows: TGTGCCAGCAGCTATGGGGGAGGAGCCTACGAGCAGTACTTC. Protein sequence: CASSYGGGAYEQYF.

This chain uses TRBV5-4 with TRBJ2-7; D gene uncertain. Per the germline V gene, CDR1 is SGHNT and CDR2 is YYREEE (reference sequence). The CDR3 length is 15 residues. With 0 bases removed from V and 2 bases from J, the gap between germline ends came to 12 bases. CDR3 nucleotides: TGTGCCAGCAGCTTGGCATTGGGCAACACCTACGAGCAGTACTTC. This translates into CASSLALGNTYEQYF.

This rearrangement joins TRBV28 to TRBJ1-4; possible D gene TRBD1, 5 bases. The CDR3 is 12 amino acids. Trimming removed 3 bases from V and 11 bases from J, with 10 bases in between. Germline CDR1 MDHEN, CDR2 SYDVKM. In DNA, the CDR3 is TGTGCCAGCAGTTTTTTGTCAGGGAAACTGTTTTTT. Residues: CASSFLSGKLFF.

CDR3 nucleotides: TGTGCCAGCAGCGGACCGGGACAGGGTACAGGAGATACGCAGTATTTT. Its translation is CASSGPGQGTGDTQYF. The chain has TRBV9 and TRBJ2-3; 9 positions match TRBD1. Trimming took 3 bases from V and 5 from J; bases not matched to a gene: 10. CDR1 SGDLS and CDR2 YYNGEE come from the germline V gene. The CDR3 sequence is 16 residues long.

The V gene is TRBV9, the J gene TRBJ2-5, with TRBD2 identical over 12 bases. Trimming removed 4 bases from V and 5 bases from J; junction bases left unmatched: 9. This CDR3 has 16 residues. Germline-derived CDR1 and CDR2 are SGDLS and YYNGEE. The CDR3 nucleotides are TGTGCCAGCAGCATGGGACTAGCGGGCTCGGAGGAGACCCAGTACTTC. Protein product: CASSMGLAGSEETQYF.

The rearrangement links TRBV5-1 to TRBJ2-7; 8 bases are shared with TRBD1. CDR1 is SGHRS, CDR2 YFSETQ, per germline. This CDR3 is 16 amino acids long. V shed 3 bases, J shed 1 base, and the junction held 9 bases outside the gene matches. The DNA of the CDR3 is TGCGCCAGCAGCTCCCGATGGACAGGGAAGTCCTACGAGCAGTACTTC. Translated, it gives CASSSRWTGKSYEQYF. The variable domain in full, with the rest retrieved from reference TRBV5-1 and TRBJ2-7, is KAGVTQTPRYLIKTRGQQVTLSCSPISGHRSVSWYQQTPGQGLQFLFEYFSETQRNKGNFPGRFSGRQFSNSRSEMNVSTLELGDSALYLCASSSRWTGKSYEQYFGPGTRLTVT.

The V and J genes are TRBV6-5 and TRBJ1-1; unclear D gene. Germline assignment: CDR1 MNHEY and CDR2 SVGAGI. Trimming stripped 5 bases from V and 3 bases from J, with 13 bases between. There are 14 residues in the CDR3. The CDR3 is CASSGRGSDTEAFF. In DNA, the CDR3 is TGTGCCAGCAGTGGCCGCGGCAGCGACACTGAAGCTTTCTTT.

The chain carries TRBV9 and TRBJ2-5; D not resolved. This CDR3 region has 14 residues. Germline CDR1 SGDLS, CDR2 YYNGEE. Trimming shortened V by 0 bases and J by 2 bases, and 8 bases separated the two germline ends. The CDR3 sequence is CASSVAAGQETQYF. The CDR3 DNA sequence: TGTGCCAGCAGCGTAGCCGCAGGACAAGAGACCCAGTACTTC.

This sequence joins TRBV7-6 and TRBJ2-5; 7 nucleotides line up with TRBD1. J was trimmed by 2 bases and V by 2 bases; bases with no gene match: 2. CDR1 is SGHVS, CDR2 FNYEAQ, per germline. The CDR3 is 14 residues long. This CDR3 reads CASSLHRGQETQYF. The CDR3 DNA sequence: TGTGCCAGCAGCTTACACAGGGGACAAGAGACCCAGTACTTC. The full variable domain, its missing parts supplied by reference TRBV7-6 and TRBJ2-5, is GAGVSQSPRYKVTKRGQDVALRCDPISGHVSLYWYRQALGQGPEFLTYFNYEAQQDKSGLPNDRFSAERPEGSISTLTIQRTEQRDSAMYRCASSLHRGQETQYFGPGTRLLVL.

The chain uses TRBV4-2 and TRBJ2-7; D unresolved. The length of the CDR3 is 16 residues. Trimming took 1 base from V and 0 from J, leaving 13 bases between them. CDR1 and CDR2 (germline): LGHNA, YNFKEQ. The CDR3 bases are TGTGCCAGCAGCCAAGCAGTTGAAAGGAGCTCCTACGAGCAGTACTTC. Amino acid sequence: CASSQAVERSSYEQYF.

This chain joins TRBV7-9 and TRBJ1-2; 9 nucleotides line up with TRBD1. Germline CDR1 is SEHNR and CDR2 is FQNEAQ (reference sequence). The CDR3 extends over 17 amino acids. V was clipped by 2 bases and J by 10 bases; unmatched bases: 17. CDR3 region: CASSLSFFPGTGSSYTF. CDR3 coding DNA: TGTGCCAGCAGCTTAAGTTTCTTTCCCGGGACAGGGTCCTCCTACACCTTC.

V gene TRBV29-1 combines with J gene TRBJ1-1, with TRBD1 as a possible D gene (5 bases). The CDR3 has 15 residues. CDR1 SQVTM and CDR2 ANQGSEA come from the germline V gene. V lost 4 bases and J 0 bases, leaving 15 bases between the germline ends. The CDR3 DNA sequence: TGCAGCGTTGGGGGCTACACCTTCATGAACACTGAAGCTTTCTTT. It translates to CSVGGYTFMNTEAFF.

The chain joins TRBV4-3 to TRBJ2-7; D is perhaps TRBD2 (6 bases). Germline V gene lookup returns CDR1 LGHNA and CDR2 YSLEER. The V and J ends lost 3 bases and 0 bases respectively, with 9 bases between them. This CDR3 region has 14 residues. The CDR3 DNA sequence: TGCGCCAGCAGCCAGGAACTAGCCTCCTACGAGCAGTACTTC. As protein: CASSQELASYEQYF.

V usage is TRBV9 and J usage is TRBJ1-1; tentatively, D is TRBD1 (5 bases). The CDR3 is made up of 13 amino acids. Trimming pared 4 bases from V and 6 bases from J, leaving 13 bases between. Germline lookup yields CDR1 SGDLS and CDR2 YYNGEE. The CDR3 reads CASSIGERAEAFF. The CDR3 DNA follows: TGTGCCAGCAGCATAGGGGAGAGGGCTGAAGCTTTCTTT.

This clone is a singleton in its sample. This chain uses TRBV6-6 with TRBJ2-7, with 9 bases matching TRBD2. CDR3 length: 13 amino acids. The V gene's germline CDR1 is MNHNY and CDR2 SVGAGI (reference sequence). After removal of 7 bases from V and 6 bases from J, the junction contained 7 bases not matched to a gene. CDR3 in amino acids: CASKASGTSEQYF. The DNA for the CDR3 is TGTGCCAGCAAAGCTAGCGGGACGTCCGAGCAGTACTTC.

The genes are TRBV6-6 and TRBJ2-7; D is possibly TRBD1 (5 bases). Looked up from germline, CDR1 is MNHNY and CDR2 is SVGAGI (reference sequence). The length of the CDR3 is 14 residues. V lost 2 bases and J lost 3, with 11 bases in between. CDR3 sequence reads: CASSYGAVSYEQYF. Here the CDR3 DNA reads TGTGCCAGCAGTTACGGGGCAGTAAGCTACGAGCAGTACTTC.